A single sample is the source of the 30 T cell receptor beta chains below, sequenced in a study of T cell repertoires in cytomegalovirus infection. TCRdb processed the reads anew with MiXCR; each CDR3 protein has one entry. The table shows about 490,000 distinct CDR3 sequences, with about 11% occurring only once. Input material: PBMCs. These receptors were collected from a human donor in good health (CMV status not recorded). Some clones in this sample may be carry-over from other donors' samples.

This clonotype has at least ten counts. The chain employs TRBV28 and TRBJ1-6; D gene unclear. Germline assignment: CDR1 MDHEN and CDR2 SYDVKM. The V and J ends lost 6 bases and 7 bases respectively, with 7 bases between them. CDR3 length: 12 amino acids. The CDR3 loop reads CASSRPNSPLHF. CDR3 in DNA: TGTGCCAGCAGCCGCCCCAATTCACCCCTCCACTTT. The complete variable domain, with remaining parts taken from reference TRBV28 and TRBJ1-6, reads DVKVTQSSRYLVKRTGEKVFLECVQDMDHENMFWYRQDPGLGLRLIYFSYDVKMKEKGDIPEGYSVSREKKERFSLILESASTNQTSMYLCASSRPNSPLHFGNGTRLTVT.

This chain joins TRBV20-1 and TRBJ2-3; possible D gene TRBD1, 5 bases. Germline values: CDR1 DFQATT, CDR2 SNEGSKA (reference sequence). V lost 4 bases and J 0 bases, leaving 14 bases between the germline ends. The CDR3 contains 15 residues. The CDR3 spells CSANVQGTSTDTQYF. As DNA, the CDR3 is TGCAGTGCTAACGTGCAGGGAACTAGCACAGATACGCAGTATTTT.

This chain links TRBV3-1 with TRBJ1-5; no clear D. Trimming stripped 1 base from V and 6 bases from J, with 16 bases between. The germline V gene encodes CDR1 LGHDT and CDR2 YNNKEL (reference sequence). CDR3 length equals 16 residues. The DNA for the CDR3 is TGTGCCAGCAGCCAAGGGTCCTCTCAAGCGATTCAGCCCCAGCATTTT. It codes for CASSQGSSQAIQPQHF.

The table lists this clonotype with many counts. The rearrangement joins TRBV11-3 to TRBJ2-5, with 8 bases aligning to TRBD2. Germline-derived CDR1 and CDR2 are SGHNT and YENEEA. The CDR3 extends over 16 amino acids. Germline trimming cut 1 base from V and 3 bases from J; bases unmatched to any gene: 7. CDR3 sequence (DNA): TGTGCCAGCAGCTTAGCCGGGGGGGCGCCAAAAGAGACCCAGTACTTC. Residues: CASSLAGGAPKETQYF.

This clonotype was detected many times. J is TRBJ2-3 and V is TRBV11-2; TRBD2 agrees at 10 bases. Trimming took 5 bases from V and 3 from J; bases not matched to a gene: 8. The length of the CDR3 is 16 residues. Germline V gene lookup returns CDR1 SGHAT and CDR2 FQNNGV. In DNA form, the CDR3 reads TGTGCCAGCAGCCCTCCGGGACTAGCGATGACAGATACGCAGTATTTT. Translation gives CASSPPGLAMTDTQYF.

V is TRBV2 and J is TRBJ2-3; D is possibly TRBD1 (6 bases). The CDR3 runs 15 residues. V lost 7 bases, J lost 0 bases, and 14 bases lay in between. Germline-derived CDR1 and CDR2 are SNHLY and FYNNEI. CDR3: CASTPPRGSTDTQYF. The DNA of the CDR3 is TGTGCCAGCACTCCCCCTAGGGGGAGCACAGATACGCAGTATTTT.

This chain's CDR3 is CASSVGTRGQPQHF. The CDR3 bases are TGCGCCAGCAGTGTGGGGACCCGTGGTCAGCCCCAGCATTTT. The gene calls are TRBV5-1 and TRBJ1-5, with D perhaps TRBD1 (5 bases). The germline gives CDR1 SGHRS, CDR2 YFSETQ. The V end was cut by 5 bases, the J end by 6 bases, with 15 bases between. This CDR3 region has 14 residues.

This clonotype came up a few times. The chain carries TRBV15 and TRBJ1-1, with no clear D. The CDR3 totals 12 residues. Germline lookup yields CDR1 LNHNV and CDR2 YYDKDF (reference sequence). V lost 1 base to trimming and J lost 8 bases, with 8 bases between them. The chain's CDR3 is CATSRGAAEAFF. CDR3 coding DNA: TGTGCCACCAGCAGAGGGGCAGCGGAAGCTTTCTTT.

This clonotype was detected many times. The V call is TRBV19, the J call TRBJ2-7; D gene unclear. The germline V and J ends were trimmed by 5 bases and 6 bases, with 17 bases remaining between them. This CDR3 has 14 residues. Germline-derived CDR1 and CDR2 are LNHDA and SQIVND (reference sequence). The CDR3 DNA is TGTGCCAGTAGTCTTTCGGCCATTCCGGGCGAGCAGTACTTC. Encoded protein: CASSLSAIPGEQYF. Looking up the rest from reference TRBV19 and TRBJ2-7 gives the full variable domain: DGGITQSPKYLFRKEGQNVTLSCEQNLNHDAMYWYRQDPGQGLRLIYYSQIVNDFQKGDIAEGYSVSREKKESFPLTVTSAQKNPTAFYLCASSLSAIPGEQYFGPGTRLTVT.

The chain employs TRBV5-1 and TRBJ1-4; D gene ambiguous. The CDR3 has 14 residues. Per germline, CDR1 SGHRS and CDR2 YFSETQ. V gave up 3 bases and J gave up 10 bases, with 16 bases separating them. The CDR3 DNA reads TGCGCCAGCAGCTCGTGGGGTGGCAACGGAAAACTGTTTTTT. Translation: CASSSWGGNGKLFF.

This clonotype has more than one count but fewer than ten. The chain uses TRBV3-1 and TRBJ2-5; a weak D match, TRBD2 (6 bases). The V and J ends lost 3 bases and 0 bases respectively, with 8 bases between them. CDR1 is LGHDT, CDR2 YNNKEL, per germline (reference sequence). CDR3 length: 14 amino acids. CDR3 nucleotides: TGTGCCAGCAGCCATCAGCGGGACCAAGAGACCCAGTACTTC. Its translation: CASSHQRDQETQYF.

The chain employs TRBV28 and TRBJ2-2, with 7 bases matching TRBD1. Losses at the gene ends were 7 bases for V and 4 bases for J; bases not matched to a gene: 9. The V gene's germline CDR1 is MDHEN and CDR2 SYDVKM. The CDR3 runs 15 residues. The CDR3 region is CASTRDRVGTGELFF. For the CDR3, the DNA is TGTGCCAGCACCCGAGACAGGGTCGGCACCGGGGAGCTGTTTTTT.

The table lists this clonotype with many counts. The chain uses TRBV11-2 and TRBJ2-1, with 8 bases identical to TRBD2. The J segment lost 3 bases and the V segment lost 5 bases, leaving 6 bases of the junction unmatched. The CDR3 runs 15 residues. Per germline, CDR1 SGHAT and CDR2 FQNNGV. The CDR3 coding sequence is TGTGCCAGCAGCCCCCGGGGGGGTTTCTACAATGAGCAGTTCTTC. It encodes CASSPRGGFYNEQFF. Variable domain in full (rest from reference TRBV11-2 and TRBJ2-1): EAGVAQSPRYKIIEKRQSVAFWCNPISGHATLYWYQQILGQGPKLLIQFQNNGVVDDSQLPKDRFSAERLKGVDSTLKIQPAKLEDSAVYLCASSPRGGFYNEQFFGPGTRLTVL.

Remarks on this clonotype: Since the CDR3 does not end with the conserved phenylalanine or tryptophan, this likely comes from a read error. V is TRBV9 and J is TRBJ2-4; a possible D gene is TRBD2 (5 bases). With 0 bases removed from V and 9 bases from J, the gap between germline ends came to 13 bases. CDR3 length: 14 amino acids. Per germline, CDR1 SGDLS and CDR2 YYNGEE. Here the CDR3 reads CASSVGGDKGIQYL. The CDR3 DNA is TGTGCCAGCAGCGTAGGGGGAGACAAGGGCATTCAGTACCTC.

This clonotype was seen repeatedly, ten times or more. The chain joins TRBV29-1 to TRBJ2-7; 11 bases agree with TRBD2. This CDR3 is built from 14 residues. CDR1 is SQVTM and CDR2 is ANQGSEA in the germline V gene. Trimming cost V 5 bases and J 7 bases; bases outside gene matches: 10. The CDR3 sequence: CSVILTSGKGEQYF. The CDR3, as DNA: TGCAGCGTTATCCTGACTAGCGGGAAGGGGGAGCAGTACTTC.

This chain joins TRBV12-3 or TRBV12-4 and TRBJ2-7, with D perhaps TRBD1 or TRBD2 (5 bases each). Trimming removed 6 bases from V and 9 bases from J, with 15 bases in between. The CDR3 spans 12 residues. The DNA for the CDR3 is TGTGCCAGCAGGACTGGGGGATCGGGGCAGTACTTC. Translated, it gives CASRTGGSGQYF.

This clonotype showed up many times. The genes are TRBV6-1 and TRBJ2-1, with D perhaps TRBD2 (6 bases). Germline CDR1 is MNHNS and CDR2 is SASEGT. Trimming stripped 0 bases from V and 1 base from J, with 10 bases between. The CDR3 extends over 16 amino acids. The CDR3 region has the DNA TGTGCCAGCAGTGAAGCCGTGACTAGTTCCTACAATGAGCAGTTCTTC. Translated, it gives CASSEAVTSSYNEQFF.

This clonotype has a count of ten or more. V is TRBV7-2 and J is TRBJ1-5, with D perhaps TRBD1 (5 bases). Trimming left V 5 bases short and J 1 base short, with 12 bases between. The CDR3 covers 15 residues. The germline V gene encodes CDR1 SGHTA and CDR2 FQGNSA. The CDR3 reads CASSARWGSNQPQHF. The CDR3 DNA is TGTGCCAGCAGCGCCCGATGGGGGAGCAATCAGCCCCAGCATTTT.

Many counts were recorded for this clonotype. CDR3 sequence: CASSLSVTGVYEQFF. The CDR3 region has the DNA TGTGCCAGCAGCCTTTCAGTGACAGGGGTTTATGAGCAGTTCTTC. The V and J genes are TRBV28 and TRBJ2-1; the match to TRBD1 covers 8 bases. The CDR3 length is 15 residues. Looked up from germline, CDR1 is MDHEN and CDR2 is SYDVKM. The ends lost 6 bases at V and 8 bases at J; junction bases unmatched: 12.

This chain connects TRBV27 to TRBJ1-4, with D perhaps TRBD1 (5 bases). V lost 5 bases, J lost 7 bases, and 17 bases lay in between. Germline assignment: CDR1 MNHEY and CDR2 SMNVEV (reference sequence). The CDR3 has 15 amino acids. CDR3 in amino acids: CASSPRRDSPEKLFF. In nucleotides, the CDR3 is TGTGCCAGCAGTCCCCGACGGGACTCGCCTGAAAAACTGTTTTTT.

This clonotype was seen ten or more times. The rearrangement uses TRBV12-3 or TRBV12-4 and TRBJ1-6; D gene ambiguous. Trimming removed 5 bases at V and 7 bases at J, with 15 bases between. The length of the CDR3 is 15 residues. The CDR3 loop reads CASSEPNPWNSPLHF. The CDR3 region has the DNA TGTGCCAGCAGTGAACCGAACCCGTGGAATTCACCCCTCCACTTT.

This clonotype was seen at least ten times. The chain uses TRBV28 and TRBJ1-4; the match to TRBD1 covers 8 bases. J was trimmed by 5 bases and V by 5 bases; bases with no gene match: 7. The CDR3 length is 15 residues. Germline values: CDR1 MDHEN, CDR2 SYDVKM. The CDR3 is CASSLTGGENEKLFF. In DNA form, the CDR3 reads TGTGCCAGCAGTCTAACAGGGGGGGAAAATGAAAAACTGTTTTTT.

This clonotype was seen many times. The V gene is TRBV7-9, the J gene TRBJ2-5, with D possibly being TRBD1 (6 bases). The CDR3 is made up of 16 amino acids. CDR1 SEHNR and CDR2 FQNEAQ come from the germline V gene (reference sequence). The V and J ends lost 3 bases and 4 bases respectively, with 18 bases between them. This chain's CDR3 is CASSFTGKGRRETQYF. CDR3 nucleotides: TGTGCCAGCAGCTTCACAGGGAAGGGAAGAAGAGAGACCCAGTACTTC.

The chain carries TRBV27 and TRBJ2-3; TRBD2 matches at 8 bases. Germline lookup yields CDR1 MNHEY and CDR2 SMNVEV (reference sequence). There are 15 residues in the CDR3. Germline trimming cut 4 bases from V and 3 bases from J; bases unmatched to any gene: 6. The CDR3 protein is CASSSSGLRTDTQYF. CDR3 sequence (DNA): TGTGCCAGCAGTTCTAGCGGGCTGAGGACAGATACGCAGTATTTT.

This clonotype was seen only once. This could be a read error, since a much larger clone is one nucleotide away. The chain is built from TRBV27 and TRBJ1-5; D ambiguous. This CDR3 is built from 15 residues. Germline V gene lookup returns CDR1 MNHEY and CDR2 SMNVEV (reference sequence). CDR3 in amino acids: CVSSPVMMTNQPQHF. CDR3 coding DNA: TGTGTCAGCAGTCCCGTTATGATGACCAATCAGCCCCAGCATTTT.

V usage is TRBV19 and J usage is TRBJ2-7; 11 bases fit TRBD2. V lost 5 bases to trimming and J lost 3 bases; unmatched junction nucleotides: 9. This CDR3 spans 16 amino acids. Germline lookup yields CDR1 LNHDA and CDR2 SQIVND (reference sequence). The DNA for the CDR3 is TGTGCCAGTAGTCTCCCCGGACTAGCGGGCCTCTACGAGCAGTACTTC. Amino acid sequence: CASSLPGLAGLYEQYF.

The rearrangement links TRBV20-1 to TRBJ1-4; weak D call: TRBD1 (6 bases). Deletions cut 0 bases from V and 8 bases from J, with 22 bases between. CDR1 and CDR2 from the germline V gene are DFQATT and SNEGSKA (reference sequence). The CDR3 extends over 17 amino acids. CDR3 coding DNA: TGCAGTGCTAGAGATGGCCCCCAGGGGAGGGACTGGGAAAAACTGTTTTTT. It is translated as CSARDGPQGRDWEKLFF.

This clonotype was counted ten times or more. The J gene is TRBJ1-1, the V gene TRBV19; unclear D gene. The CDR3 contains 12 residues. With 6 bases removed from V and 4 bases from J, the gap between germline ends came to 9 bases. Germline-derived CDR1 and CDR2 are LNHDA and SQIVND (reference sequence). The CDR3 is CASSRGTTEAFF. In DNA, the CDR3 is TGTGCCAGTAGCCGGGGTACCACTGAAGCTTTCTTT.

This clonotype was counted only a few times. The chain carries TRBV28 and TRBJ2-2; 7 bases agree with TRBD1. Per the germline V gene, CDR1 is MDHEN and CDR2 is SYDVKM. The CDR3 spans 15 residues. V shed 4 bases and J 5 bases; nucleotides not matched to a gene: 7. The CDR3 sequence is CASSSTGAGTGELFF. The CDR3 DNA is TGTGCCAGCAGTTCCACAGGGGCCGGGACCGGGGAGCTGTTTTTT.

The CDR3 coding sequence is TGTGCCAGCAGTTTAAGATCCGGGACAGACAATCAGCCCCAGCATTTT. Protein: CASSLRSGTDNQPQHF. The V gene is TRBV27, the J gene TRBJ1-5, with 7 positions matching TRBD1. The germline V gene encodes CDR1 MNHEY and CDR2 SMNVEV (reference sequence). The CDR3 has 16 amino acids. Germline trimming cut 2 bases from V and 3 bases from J; bases unmatched to any gene: 7.